The 18 T cell receptor beta chains listed next were all sequenced from one sample in a study of blood T cells in healthy people across ages. A J-beta primer mix and a sample-barcoded 5' primer were used in a second PCR of about 7 to 12 cycles. TCRdb used MiXCR to reprocess the 5' RACE reads, holding one entry per CDR3 protein. The table records about 760,000 distinct CDR3 sequences, approximately 25% of them present only once. The sample was also linked to a second study, of T cells of mothers and their children.

What was sequenced was blood. The receptors derive from a boy aged 5 to 17 in good health.

This clonotype was seen more than once but under ten times. V usage is TRBV20-1 and J usage is TRBJ2-3; TRBD1 or TRBD2 may be the D gene (7 bases each). Trimming took 1 base from V and 6 from J, leaving 17 bases between them. Germline-derived CDR1 and CDR2 are DFQATT and SNEGSKA (reference sequence). This CDR3 spans 15 amino acids. The CDR3 DNA follows: TGCAGTGCTAGAGGGGGAGGGGGCGCATCGGATACGCAGTATTTT. It yields the protein CSARGGGGASDTQYF.

This clonotype was recorded a few times. V usage is TRBV5-1 and J usage is TRBJ2-5; D remains unclear. CDR1 and CDR2 (germline): SGHRS, YFSETQ. The CDR3 contains 12 residues. The V and J ends lost 5 bases and 5 bases respectively, with 10 bases between them. The CDR3 is CASRSGSETQYF. The CDR3 nucleotides are TGCGCCAGCAGGTCAGGTTCGGAGACCCAGTACTTC. Supplemented by reference TRBV5-1 and TRBJ2-5, the full variable domain reads KAGVTQTPRYLIKTRGQQVTLSCSPISGHRSVSWYQQTPGQGLQFLFEYFSETQRNKGNFPGRFSGRQFSNSRSEMNVSTLELGDSALYLCASRSGSETQYFGPGTRLLVL.

There are many counts of this clonotype. This chain uses TRBV6-2 or TRBV6-3 with TRBJ2-5; D gene ambiguous. From germline, CDR1 is MNHEY and CDR2 SVGEGT. Trimming cost V 0 bases and J 3 bases, with 5 bases left between them. CDR3 size: 13 residues. CDR3 residues: CASSYSNKETQYF. As DNA, the CDR3 is TGTGCCAGCAGTTACTCGAACAAAGAGACCCAGTACTTC.

This clonotype has more than one count but fewer than ten. This chain connects TRBV2 to TRBJ2-7; D tentatively reads TRBD1 or TRBD2 (5 bases each). V lost 5 bases to trimming and J lost 5 bases, with 10 bases between them. Looked up from germline, CDR1 is SNHLY and CDR2 is FYNNEI. The CDR3 has 12 amino acids. The CDR3: CASSYGAHEQYF. The CDR3 bases are TGTGCCAGCAGTTACGGGGCCCACGAGCAGTACTTC.

The chain has TRBV20-1 and TRBJ2-5; 7 bases fit TRBD2. The CDR3 is 14 amino acids. Germline V gives CDR1 DFQATT, CDR2 SNEGSKA (reference sequence). V shed 0 bases, J shed 6 bases, and the junction held 7 bases outside the gene matches. CDR3 residues: CSARDSGGFKTQYF. CDR3 DNA sequence: TGCAGTGCTAGAGACTCGGGGGGTTTTAAGACCCAGTACTTC.

Only a few counts were recorded for this clonotype. This rearrangement joins TRBV27 to TRBJ2-7, with no clear D. Trimming removed 2 bases at V and 4 bases at J, with 12 bases between. The CDR3 spans 14 residues. CDR1 is MNHEY, CDR2 SMNVEV, per germline (reference sequence). CDR3 protein: CASSLSSDRYEQYF. DNA of the CDR3: TGTGCCAGCAGTTTAAGTTCGGACCGATACGAGCAGTACTTC.

The genes are TRBV15 and TRBJ2-2; D call uncertain. Per germline, CDR1 LNHNV and CDR2 YYDKDF (reference sequence). V was clipped by 5 bases and J by 2 bases, with 9 bases between them. The CDR3 covers 14 residues. The CDR3 region has the DNA TGTGCCACCAGCGGCGGACCCAACACCGGGGAGCTGTTTTTT. Protein: CATSGGPNTGELFF.

This chain joins TRBV7-2 and TRBJ1-6; possible D gene TRBD1, 6 bases. The CDR3 totals 17 residues. V shed 6 bases and J shed 10 bases, with 25 bases lying between them. From germline, CDR1 is SGHTA and CDR2 FQGNSA. The CDR3 loop is CASSSTLPTGRGSPLHF. CDR3 nucleotide sequence: TGTGCCAGCAGTTCTACTCTACCAACAGGGCGGGGATCACCCCTCCACTTT.

This clonotype appeared a few times. The CDR3 region is CASSQGTEGYEQYF. The DNA for the CDR3 is TGCGCCAGCAGCCAAGGGACGGAGGGGTACGAGCAGTACTTC. This chain uses TRBV4-3 with TRBJ2-7; TRBD2 is a possible D gene (6 bases). Trimming stripped 1 base from V and 4 bases from J, with 11 bases between. CDR3 length equals 14 residues. The germline V gene has CDR1 LGHNA and CDR2 YSLEER.

The genes are TRBV20-1 and TRBJ1-1, with no clear D. Germline CDR1 and CDR2: DFQATT and SNEGSKA (reference sequence). CDR3 length: 11 amino acids. Trimming stripped 7 bases from V and 10 bases from J, with 16 bases between. This chain's CDR3 is CSVPRAYTAFF. The CDR3 DNA reads TGCAGTGTTCCCCGGGCCTATACAGCTTTCTTT.

Only a few counts were recorded for this clonotype. The chain is built from TRBV29-1 and TRBJ2-5; D is unclear. V was clipped by 2 bases and J by 7 bases, with 14 bases between them. Germline V lookup: CDR1 SQVTM, CDR2 ANQGSEA. There are 13 residues in the CDR3. Here the CDR3 DNA reads TGCAGCGTTGAAACTCGGCCCGATGGGACCCAGTACTTC. The encoded protein is CSVETRPDGTQYF.

The chain has TRBV3-1 and TRBJ2-5; D is possibly TRBD2 (5 bases). Trimming took 4 bases from V and 11 from J, leaving 17 bases between them. The CDR3 consists of 13 residues. The germline gives CDR1 LGHDT, CDR2 YNNKEL (reference sequence). The CDR3 is CASSPGTGSGQYF. The CDR3 DNA reads TGTGCCAGCAGCCCAGGAACTGGGTCGGGGCAGTACTTC.

This clonotype was counted between two and nine times. The genes are TRBV7-3 and TRBJ2-5, with no clear D. This CDR3 comprises 13 residues. The V gene lost 3 bases and the J gene lost 2 bases, with 7 bases spanning the gap. Per the germline V gene, CDR1 is SGHTA and CDR2 is FQGTGA. The CDR3 DNA reads TGTGCCAGCAGCTTTTTCCCTCAAGAGACCCAGTACTTC. It is translated as CASSFFPQETQYF.

The chain uses TRBV2 and TRBJ2-5; no definite D call. The DNA end is more similar to TRBJ2-7, so the J call may be wrong. Germline loops: CDR1 SNHLY, CDR2 FYNNEI. The CDR3 sequence is 12 residues long. The DNA for the CDR3 is TGTGCCAGCAGTGACCAAGTTCTCGAGCAGTACTTC. The encoded protein is CASSDQVLEQYF.

In its sample, this clonotype was seen a few times. The chain joins TRBV29-1 to TRBJ2-3; 12 nucleotides align to TRBD1. Germline V gene lookup returns CDR1 SQVTM and CDR2 ANQGSEA. This CDR3 has 15 amino acids. V lost 3 bases and J lost 3; bases outside the gene matches: 4. CDR3 sequence (DNA): TGCAGCGTTGAGGGGGGACAGGGGGCAACAGATACGCAGTATTTT. Its translation is CSVEGGQGATDTQYF.

This clonotype occurred a few times. This chain uses TRBV7-6 with TRBJ1-3; D is perhaps TRBD1 (6 bases). This CDR3 is 15 amino acids long. V was pared by 1 base and J by 4 bases, with 11 bases between. Germline CDR1 reads SGHVS; CDR2 reads FNYEAQ. CDR3 protein: CASSLVGAEGNTIYF. In DNA form, the CDR3 reads TGTGCCAGCAGCTTAGTGGGGGCGGAAGGAAACACCATATATTTT.

This clonotype was picked up a small number of times. This chain uses TRBV20-1 with TRBJ2-1; 7 bases line up with TRBD1. The CDR3 has 12 residues. Germline CDR1 DFQATT, CDR2 SNEGSKA (reference sequence). The trim removed 7 bases at V and 6 bases at J, leaving 6 bases unmatched. CDR3 amino acids: CSGQGEPNEQFF. For the CDR3, the DNA is TGCAGTGGCCAGGGGGAACCCAATGAGCAGTTCTTC.

The chain carries TRBV7-9 and TRBJ1-2; TRBD1 matches 9 bases. Germline values: CDR1 SEHNR, CDR2 FQNEAQ (reference sequence). V lost 7 bases and J lost 6; bases outside the gene matches: 12. The CDR3 runs to 15 residues. CDR3 protein: CASISRDRDRDGYTF. The DNA of the CDR3 is TGTGCCAGCATCTCTCGGGACCGGGACAGGGATGGCTACACCTTC.